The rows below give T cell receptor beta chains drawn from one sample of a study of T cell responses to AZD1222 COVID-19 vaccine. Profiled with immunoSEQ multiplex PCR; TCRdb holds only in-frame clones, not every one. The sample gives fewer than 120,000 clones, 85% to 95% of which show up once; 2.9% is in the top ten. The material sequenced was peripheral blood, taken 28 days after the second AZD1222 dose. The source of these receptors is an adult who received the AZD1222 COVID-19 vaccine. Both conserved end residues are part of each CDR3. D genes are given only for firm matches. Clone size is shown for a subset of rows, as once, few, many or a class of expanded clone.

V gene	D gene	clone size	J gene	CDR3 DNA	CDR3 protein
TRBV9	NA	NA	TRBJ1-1	TGTGCCAGCAGCCGGGAAGTGGGGCACACTGAAGCTTTCTTT	CASSREVGHTEAFF
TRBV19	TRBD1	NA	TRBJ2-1	TGTGCCAGTAGTATCCGACAGGGTAGCAACAATGAGCAGTTCTTC	CASSIRQGSNNEQFF
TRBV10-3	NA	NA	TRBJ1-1	TGTGCCATCAGTGAGTCGACCGGGGGGCTAGGGGCTTTCTTT	CAISESTGGLGAFF
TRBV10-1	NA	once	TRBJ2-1	TGCGCCAGCAGTCGGACCCAGATCCAGGAGCAGTTCTTC	CASSRTQIQEQFF
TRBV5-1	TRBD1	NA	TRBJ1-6	TGCGCCAGCAGCCGGACAGGGGATTATAATTCACCCCTCCACTTT	CASSRTGDYNSPLHF
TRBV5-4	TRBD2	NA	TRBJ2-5	TGTGCCAGCAGCTTCACTAGCGAGGAGACCCAGTACTTC	CASSFTSEETQYF
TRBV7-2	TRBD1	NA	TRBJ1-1	TGTGCCAGCAGCTTACTAGCGGACAGGGCGCAGGAAGCTTTCTTT	CASSLLADRAQEAFF
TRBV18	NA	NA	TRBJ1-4	TGTGCCAGCTCACCAGGGCAGGGGATCGGTGAAAAACTGTTTTTT	CASSPGQGIGEKLFF
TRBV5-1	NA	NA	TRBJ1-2	TGCGCCAGCAGCTCAGCTAACCGGGACCCGGGTTACTATGGCTACACCTTC	CASSSANRDPGYYGYTF
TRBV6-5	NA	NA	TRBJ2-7	TGTGCCAGCAGTTACTCGGATGTACTAACCTACGAGCAGTACTTC	CASSYSDVLTYEQYF
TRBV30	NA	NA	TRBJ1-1	TGTGCCTGGAGTTCGACTTCCCGAACGGCTGAAGCTTTCTTT	CAWSSTSRTAEAFF
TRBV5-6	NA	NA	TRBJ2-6	TGTGCCAGCAGCTTAGGGGGAGCCGGGGCCAACGTCCTGACTTTC	CASSLGGAGANVLTF
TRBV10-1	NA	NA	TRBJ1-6	TGCGCCAGCAGATTGGATAATTCACCCCTCCACTTT	CASRLDNSPLHF
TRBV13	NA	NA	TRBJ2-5	TGTGCCAGCAGCCCTCGGGGGGCAATGGAGACCCAGTACTTC	CASSPRGAMETQYF
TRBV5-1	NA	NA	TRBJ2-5	TGCGCCAGCAGCTCTAACGTTGGGGGTCCGGAGACCCAGTACTTC	CASSSNVGGPETQYF
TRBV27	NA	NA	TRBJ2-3	TGTGCCAGCAGTCTGCAGGGTTATCGCACAGATACGCAGTATTTT	CASSLQGYRTDTQYF
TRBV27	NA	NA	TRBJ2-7	TGTGCCAGCAGTTCCTTAGCCGGACAAGACTACGAGCAGTACTTC	CASSSLAGQDYEQYF
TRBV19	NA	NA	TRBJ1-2	TGTGCCAGTATTGGAGCTAAAGTCTATGGCTACACCTTC	CASIGAKVYGYTF
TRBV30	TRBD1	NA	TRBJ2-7	TGTGCCTGGAGTGTACTAACAGGGGCCTACGAGCAGTACTTC	CAWSVLTGAYEQYF
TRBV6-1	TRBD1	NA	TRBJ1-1	TGTGCCAGCAGTGATTGGGACAGGGGGCCGGGCACTGAAGCTTTCTTT	CASSDWDRGPGTEAFF
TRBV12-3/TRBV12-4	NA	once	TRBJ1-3	TGTGCCGGCGCGTCCGGAAACACCATATATTTT	CAGASGNTIYF
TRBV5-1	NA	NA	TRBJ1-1	TGCGCCAGCAGCTTGGATGGGACTCACAGGGCCAACACTGAAGCTTTCTTT	CASSLDGTHRANTEAFF